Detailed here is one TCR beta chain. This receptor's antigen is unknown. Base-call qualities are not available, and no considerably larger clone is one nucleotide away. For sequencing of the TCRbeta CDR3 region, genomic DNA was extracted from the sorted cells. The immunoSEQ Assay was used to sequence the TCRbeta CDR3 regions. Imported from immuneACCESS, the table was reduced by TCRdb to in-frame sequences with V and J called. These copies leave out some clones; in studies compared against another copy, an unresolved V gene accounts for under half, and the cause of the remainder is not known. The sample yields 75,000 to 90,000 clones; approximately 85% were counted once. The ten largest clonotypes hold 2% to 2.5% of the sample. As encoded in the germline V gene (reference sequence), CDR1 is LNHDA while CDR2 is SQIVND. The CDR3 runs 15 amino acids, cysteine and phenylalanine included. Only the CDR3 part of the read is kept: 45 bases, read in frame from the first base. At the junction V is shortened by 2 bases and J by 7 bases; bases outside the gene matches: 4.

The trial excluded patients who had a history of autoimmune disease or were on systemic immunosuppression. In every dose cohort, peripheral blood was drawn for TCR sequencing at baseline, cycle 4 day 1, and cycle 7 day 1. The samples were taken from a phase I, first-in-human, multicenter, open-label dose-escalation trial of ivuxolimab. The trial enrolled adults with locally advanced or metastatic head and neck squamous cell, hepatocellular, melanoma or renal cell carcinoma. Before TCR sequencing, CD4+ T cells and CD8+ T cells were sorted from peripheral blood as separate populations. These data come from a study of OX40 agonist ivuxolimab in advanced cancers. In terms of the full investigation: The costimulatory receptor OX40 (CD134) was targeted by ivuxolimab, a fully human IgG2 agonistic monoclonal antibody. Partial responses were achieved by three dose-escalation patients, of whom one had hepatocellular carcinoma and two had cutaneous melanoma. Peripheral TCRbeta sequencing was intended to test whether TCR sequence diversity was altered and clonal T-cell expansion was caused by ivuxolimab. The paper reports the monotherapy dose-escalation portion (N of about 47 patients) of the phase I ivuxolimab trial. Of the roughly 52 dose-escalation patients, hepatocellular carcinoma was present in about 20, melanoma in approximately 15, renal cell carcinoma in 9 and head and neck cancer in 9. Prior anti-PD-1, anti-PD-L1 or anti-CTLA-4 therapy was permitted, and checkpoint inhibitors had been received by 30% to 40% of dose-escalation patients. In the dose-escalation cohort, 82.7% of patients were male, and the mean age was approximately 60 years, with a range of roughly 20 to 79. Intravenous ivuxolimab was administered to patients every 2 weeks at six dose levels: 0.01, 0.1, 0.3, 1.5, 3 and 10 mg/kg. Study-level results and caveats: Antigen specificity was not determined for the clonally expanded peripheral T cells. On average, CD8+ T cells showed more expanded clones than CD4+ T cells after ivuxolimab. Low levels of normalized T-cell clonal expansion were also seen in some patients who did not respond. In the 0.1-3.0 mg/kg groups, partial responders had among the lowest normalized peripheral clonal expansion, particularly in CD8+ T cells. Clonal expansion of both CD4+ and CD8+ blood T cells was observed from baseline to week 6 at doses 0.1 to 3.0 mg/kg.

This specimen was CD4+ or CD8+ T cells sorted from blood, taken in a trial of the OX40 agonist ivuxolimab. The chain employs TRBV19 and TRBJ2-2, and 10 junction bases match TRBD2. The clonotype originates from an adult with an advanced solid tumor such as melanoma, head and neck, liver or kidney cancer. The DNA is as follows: TGTGCCAGTAGTATAACTAGCGGGGCTGACGGGGAGCTGTTTTTT. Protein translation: CASSITSGADGELFF. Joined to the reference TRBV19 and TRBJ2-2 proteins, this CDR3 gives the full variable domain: DGGITQSPKYLFRKEGQNVTLSCEQNLNHDAMYWYRQDPGQGLRLIYYSQIVNDFQKGDIAEGYSVSREKKESFPLTVTSAQKNPTAFYLCASSITSGADGELFFGEGSRLTVL.